This entry lists 6 T cell receptor beta chains sequenced from one sample in a study of CD8+CD57+ T cells in acquired aplastic anemia. Individuals selected for sequencing had exhibited CD8+CD57+ cell expansion on flow cytometry. TCR beta VDJ and CDR3 were profiled, and genomic DNA was the template. Via MiXCR, TCRdb re-called the reads, giving one row per CDR3 protein. This sample has 150,000 to 200,000 distinct CDR3 sequences, with 48% found just once. Source material: sorted CD4+, CD8+, or CD8+CD57+ T cells (not recorded which) from PBMCs. The receptors derive from a human donor with aplastic anemia.

This clonotype was recorded many times. This chain joins TRBV7-9 and TRBJ1-5, with 10 bases lining up with TRBD1. CDR1 and CDR2 (germline): SEHNR, FQNEAQ (reference sequence). The CDR3 is made up of 15 amino acids. V was pared by 5 bases and J by 2 bases, with 3 bases of the junction left unmatched. CDR3: CASSPGTGGNQPQHF. In DNA, the CDR3 is TGTGCCAGCAGCCCAGGGACAGGGGGCAATCAGCCCCAGCATTTT.

There are many counts of this clonotype. This chain uses TRBV12-3 or TRBV12-4 with TRBJ2-5, with D perhaps matching TRBD2 (7 bases). This CDR3 is 13 amino acids long. Trimming removed 8 bases from V and 3 bases from J, with 13 bases in between. CDR3 in DNA: TGTGCCAGCGGACTAGGGGGAGAAGAGACCCAGTACTTC. It encodes CASGLGGEETQYF.

This chain links TRBV9 with TRBJ1-2; D perhaps matches TRBD1 (6 bases). In germline, CDR1 is SGDLS, CDR2 YYNGEE. The CDR3 is 14 amino acids. Deletions cut 0 bases from V and 4 bases from J, with 10 bases between. CDR3: CASSVGQGSYGYTF. The CDR3 DNA reads as TGTGCCAGCAGCGTAGGCCAGGGGAGCTATGGCTACACCTTC.

This clonotype was counted ten times or more. J is TRBJ2-7 and V is TRBV30; TRBD1 aligns across 9 bases. The CDR3 contains 14 residues. V was clipped by 2 bases and J by 2 bases; unmatched bases: 4. Germline lookup yields CDR1 GTSNPN and CDR2 SVGIG (reference sequence). The CDR3 loop reads CAWSQGQGTYEQYF. CDR3 sequence (DNA): TGTGCCTGGAGTCAGGGACAGGGAACCTACGAGCAGTACTTC.

The chain joins TRBV10-3 to TRBJ2-7; 12 positions match TRBD2. The V gene end was trimmed by 6 bases and the J gene end by 2 bases; junction bases not matched to a gene: 5. CDR3 length: 15 amino acids. Germline V CDR1 and CDR2: ENHRY, SYGVKD. CDR3 protein: CAISLGLAGPYEQYF. The CDR3 DNA reads TGTGCCATCAGCCTCGGACTAGCGGGACCCTACGAGCAGTACTTC.

The gene calls are TRBV10-3 and TRBJ2-7; perhaps TRBD2 as D (5 bases). Trimming removed 4 bases from V and 0 bases from J, with 13 bases in between. Germline CDR1 ENHRY, CDR2 SYGVKD. The CDR3 contains 15 residues. This chain's CDR3 is CAISVSDRGSYEQYV. The CDR3 DNA reads TGTGCCATCAGTGTGTCGGATCGGGGCTCCTACGAGCAGTACGTC.